This TCR beta chain was found in a study of a mutant IDH1 vaccine in newly diagnosed glioma. About the study: Vaccines began 4-6 weeks after radiotherapy alone, or with temozolomide cycles. Patients arrived already treated with radiotherapy, temozolomide, or both, most having had both.

This clone was observed a few times. What it binds is not known. Broader study findings: In 85% to 95% of patients, immune responses induced by the vaccine occurred.

As to time point: week 35, safety follow-up. With topical imiquimod, each dose of the vaccine consisted of 300 ug of mutant IDH1 20-mer peptide. Generated by immunoSEQ multiplex PCR, the TCRdb table keeps only in-frame clones and is missing some. Of around 60,000 clones listed, 80% to 90% are singletons. V was clipped by 0 bases and J by 5 bases; unmatched bases: 2. The CDR3 has 14 amino acids. Germline values: CDR1 LGHNA, CDR2 YNFKEQ. The chain links TRBV4-2 to TRBJ2-5; TRBD2 aligns across 8 bases. The source material was PBMCs, sampled from a glioma patient whose treatment included an IDH1 peptide vaccine. The TCR was taken from a man aged 40-49 years with glioma. The CDR3 DNA sequence: TGTGCCAGCAGCCAAGAAGGCGGGAGGGAGACCCAGTACTTC. Residues: CASSQEGGRETQYF.